These 8 T cell receptor beta chains were all obtained from the same sample, sequenced in a study of OX40 agonist ivuxolimab in advanced cancers. The method was immunoSEQ multiplex PCR; TCRdb's version includes in-frame clones alone and lacks a portion of them. Among more than 45,000 clones listed, 82% were seen once. Here the sequenced sample was CD4+ or CD8+ T cells sorted from blood, taken in a trial of the OX40 agonist ivuxolimab. These receptors all stem from an adult with an advanced solid tumor such as melanoma, head and neck, liver or kidney cancer.

The chain joins TRBV7-2 to TRBJ2-7; 12 bases fit TRBD2. After removal of 5 bases from V and 7 bases from J, the junction contained 12 bases not matched to a gene. CDR1 is SGHTA and CDR2 is FQGNSA in the germline V gene. This CDR3 is 16 amino acids long. Written as DNA, the CDR3 is TGTGCCAGCAGCCTCCATATACTAGCGGGAGGAGGGGAGCAGTACTTC. The encoded protein is CASSLHILAGGGEQYF.

The chain combines TRBV9 with TRBJ1-4, with D uncertain. The CDR3 is made up of 15 amino acids. V shed 4 bases and J shed 4 bases, with 14 bases lying between them. CDR1 is SGDLS and CDR2 is YYNGEE in the germline V gene. CDR3 nucleotides: TGTGCCAGCAGCCCCCGGACCACGTATAATGAAAAACTGTTTTTT. This sequence encodes CASSPRTTYNEKLFF.

The sample holds a few counts of this clone. Here the CDR3 reads CASSEYGGGPYEQYF. The CDR3, as DNA: TGTGCCAGCAGTGAATATGGCGGGGGGCCCTACGAGCAGTACTTC. The chain is built from TRBV25-1 and TRBJ2-7; 8 positions agree with TRBD2. CDR3 length equals 15 residues. Germline values: CDR1 MGHDK, CDR2 SYGVNS. V trimming: 0 bases; J trimming: 2 bases; junction bases outside the gene matches: 3.

The sample holds one count of this clone. The chain uses TRBV2 and TRBJ2-2; 10 bases match TRBD2. The V and J ends lost 6 bases and 4 bases, in that order; junction bases with no gene match: 8. The germline gives CDR1 SNHLY, CDR2 FYNNEI. This CDR3 spans 16 amino acids. The CDR3 nucleotides read TGTGCCAGCAGAGAGCTAGCGGGAGAGGCCACCGGGGAGCTGTTTTTT. It is translated as CASRELAGEATGELFF.

V and J are TRBV6-1 and TRBJ2-7, with 11 positions matching TRBD1. This CDR3 has 14 residues. CDR1 is MNHNS, CDR2 SASEGT, per germline. The ends lost 5 bases at V and 4 bases at J; junction bases unmatched: 4. CDR3 sequence (DNA): TGTGCCAGCAGTACCGGGACAGGGGGTTACGAGCAGTACTTC. It specifies CASSTGTGGYEQYF.

This clone has a single count. J is TRBJ2-5 and V is TRBV5-7; no clear D. TRBV5-7 is treated as an ORF (open reading frame) with a function not yet certain. V shed 0 bases and J shed 1 base, with 10 bases lying between them. This CDR3 has 15 residues. The DNA for the CDR3 is TGTGCCAGCAGCTTGGGGCGACAAGTCCAAGAGACCCAGTACTTC. Translation: CASSLGRQVQETQYF.

This clone occurred once. The gene calls are TRBV18 and TRBJ1-5; 7 positions match TRBD1. The CDR3 is 16 amino acids. Germline CDR1 is KGHSH and CDR2 is LQKENI. V shed 1 base and J 3 bases; nucleotides not matched to a gene: 6. CDR3 sequence reads: CASSPQGAGYNQPQHF. DNA of the CDR3: TGTGCCAGCTCACCACAGGGGGCTGGGTACAATCAGCCCCAGCATTTT.

This chain links TRBV5-1 with TRBJ2-3, with 10 bases lining up with TRBD2. The V gene's germline CDR1 is SGHRS and CDR2 YFSETQ. Trimming cost V 2 bases and J 0 bases; bases outside gene matches: 0. The CDR3 sequence is 15 residues long. DNA of the CDR3: TGCGCCAGCAGCTTTAGCGGGGGGAGCACAGATACGCAGTATTTT. Its translation: CASSFSGGSTDTQYF.